Following are 14 T cell receptor beta chains from one sample sequenced in a study of blood T cell repertoires in COVID-19. Profiling relied on immunoSEQ multiplex PCR, and the TCRdb table lists in-frame clones only, not all of them. The sample has hundreds of thousands of clones, more than 75% seen once. Input material: peripheral blood. These receptor sequences come from a woman aged 40 to 50 who had recovered from COVID-19.

The CDR3 sequence: CASSFYTLNQPQHF. The CDR3 DNA sequence: TGTGCCAGCAGCTTCTATACTTTAAATCAGCCCCAGCATTTT. The chain combines TRBV7-2 with TRBJ1-5, with D hard to call. The CDR3 loop spans 14 amino acids. V was pared by 3 bases and J by 4 bases, with 10 bases between. CDR1 and CDR2 (germline): SGHTA, FQGNSA.

The chain has TRBV4-2 and TRBJ1-6; 8 bases are a match to TRBD1. Germline assignment: CDR1 LGHNA and CDR2 YNFKEQ. This CDR3 region has 17 residues. Unmatched junction bases numbered 14, after V lost 4 bases and J lost 9 bases. CDR3 DNA: TGTGCCAGCAGCCTCGAAGGGGTGAACAGGGGGAGTTCACCCCTCCACTTT. Its translation is CASSLEGVNRGSSPLHF.

This rearrangement joins TRBV7-9 to TRBJ2-2; possible D gene TRBD1, 5 bases. The V gene's germline CDR1 is SEHNR and CDR2 FQNEAQ (reference sequence). The CDR3 covers 14 residues. V lost 1 base, J lost 6 bases, and 9 bases lay in between. CDR3 nucleotides: TGTGCCAGCAGCTTAGACCCCAGGGCCGGGGAGCTGTTTTTT. This gives the protein CASSLDPRAGELFF.

The rearrangement joins TRBV18 to TRBJ2-3, with D tentatively TRBD2 (6 bases). V was clipped by 6 bases and J by 5 bases, with 21 bases between them. Per the germline V gene, CDR1 is KGHSH and CDR2 is LQKENI. CDR3 length: 16 amino acids. Written as DNA, the CDR3 is TGTGCCAGCTCCACCACCGGCGCGGGGCGCGGAGATACGCAGTATTTT. The encoded protein is CASSTTGAGRGDTQYF.

V gene TRBV5-1 combines with J gene TRBJ2-5; D possibly corresponds to TRBD2 (5 bases). Looked up from germline, CDR1 is SGHRS and CDR2 is YFSETQ. The CDR3 runs to 15 residues. V shed 6 bases and J shed 4 bases, with 19 bases lying between them. CDR3 loop: CASILTGQRGETQYF. The CDR3 nucleotides are TGCGCCAGCATCCTTACGGGCCAACGGGGAGAGACCCAGTACTTC.

This chain uses TRBV2 with TRBJ2-1, with a possible D match to TRBD2 (5 bases). The V end was cut by 7 bases, the J end by 12 bases, with 16 bases between. CDR3 length equals 12 residues. The V gene's germline CDR1 is SNHLY and CDR2 FYNNEI. The CDR3 here is CASKYSESGQFF. The CDR3, as DNA: TGTGCCAGCAAATACAGTGAAAGCGGGCAGTTCTTC.

As DNA, the CDR3 is TGTGCCAGCAGCCGCCCGGACACCGGATATGGCTACACCTTC. This sequence encodes CASSRPDTGYGYTF. V is TRBV11-2 and J is TRBJ1-2; TRBD1 is a possible D gene (5 bases). The V and J ends lost 5 bases and 5 bases respectively, with 15 bases between them. Germline CDR1 SGHAT, CDR2 FQNNGV. CDR3 length: 14 amino acids.

V and J are TRBV19 and TRBJ1-3; 7 bases are shared with TRBD1. V lost 5 bases and J lost 4; bases outside the gene matches: 5. The length of the CDR3 is 14 residues. Per the germline V gene, CDR1 is LNHDA and CDR2 is SQIVND (reference sequence). CDR3 loop: CASSPQGRGNTIYF. In DNA form, the CDR3 reads TGTGCCAGTAGTCCACAGGGGAGAGGAAACACCATATATTTT.

This chain joins TRBV7-9 and TRBJ2-1; 7 positions match TRBD2. The CDR3 covers 17 residues. V gave up 1 base and J gave up 5 bases; unmatched junction bases: 11. The germline gives CDR1 SEHNR, CDR2 FQNEAQ (reference sequence). For the CDR3, the DNA is TGTGCCAGCAGCTTAGTAACGGGGGGAGGGTTGGACAATGAGCAGTTCTTC. Encoded protein: CASSLVTGGGLDNEQFF.

The J gene is TRBJ1-2, the V gene TRBV9; a possible D gene is TRBD1 (5 bases). The V end lost 3 bases, the J end lost 5 bases, and 23 bases lay between the germline ends. The CDR3 is made up of 17 amino acids. CDR1 and CDR2 from the germline V gene are SGDLS and YYNGEE. The CDR3 loop is CASSAQSGRASSYGYTF. The DNA for the CDR3 is TGTGCCAGCAGCGCGCAAAGTGGCAGGGCATCGTCATATGGCTACACCTTC.

This clone has only one observation. The DNA of the CDR3 is TGTGCCAGCAGCCAAGGGTTCATGCTACAGGGGGCGCGTGGCTACACCTTC. This codes for CASSQGFMLQGARGYTF. The V gene is TRBV3-1 (or the pseudogene TRBV3-2), the J gene TRBJ1-2; 9 bases align to TRBD1. The germline V gene encodes CDR1 LGHDT and CDR2 YNNKEL (reference sequence). The CDR3 contains 17 residues. The V gene end was trimmed by 1 base and the J gene end by 7 bases; junction bases not matched to a gene: 13.

The chain is built from TRBV5-1 and TRBJ1-5, with D perhaps matching TRBD1 (6 bases). In germline, CDR1 is SGHRS, CDR2 YFSETQ. This CDR3 region has 15 residues. Trimming took off 0 bases at V and 11 bases at J, with 18 bases between the two ends. As DNA, the CDR3 is TGCGCCAGCAGCTTGGCCGGGACACAGGAGGAAGCCCAGCATTTT. Amino acids: CASSLAGTQEEAQHF.

This clone was found once. This rearrangement joins TRBV30 to TRBJ2-1; D is perhaps TRBD2 (6 bases). This CDR3 has 14 amino acids. V lost 2 bases and J 7 bases, leaving 15 bases between the germline ends. CDR1 is GTSNPN, CDR2 SVGIG, per germline (reference sequence). In nucleotides, the CDR3 is TGTGCCTGGAGTCACCCGGGACTTACAAATGAGCAGTTCTTC. Translated, it gives CAWSHPGLTNEQFF.

The genes are TRBV2 and TRBJ1-2, with TRBD1 matching over 8 bases. This CDR3 spans 13 amino acids. Looked up from germline, CDR1 is SNHLY and CDR2 is FYNNEI. Trimming cost V 5 bases and J 4 bases; bases outside gene matches: 3. The CDR3 loop is CASSPQGAYGYTF. The CDR3 DNA sequence: TGTGCCAGCAGTCCTCAGGGGGCCTATGGCTACACCTTC.